This TCR beta chain was profiled in a study of vaccination and CD4 T cells after COVID-19. Study as a whole: Nasal swab PCR showed SARS-CoV-2 in convalescent patients, under 10 with mild and one with severe disease. Post-COVID draws came a median approximately 100 days after diagnosis (range 35 to 161).

Noted treatment: approximately 11-day PBMC culture with coronavirus spike peptide pools or control peptides (ViraFEST assay). In regard to this clonotype: The antigen remains unidentified.

Sequencing of the DNA from cultured CD4+ T cells was carried out with the Oncomine TCR Beta short-read assay. TCRdb re-derived calls from the PCR reads in MiXCR, one entry per CDR3 protein. The sample has around 10,000 distinct CDR3 sequences, 25% to 35% seen once. CDR3 length: 13 residues. V was cut by 7 bases and J by 6 bases, with 13 bases left in between. This chain joins TRBV12-3 or TRBV12-4 and TRBJ1-5; TRBD1 might be the D (5 bases). This receptor was taken from a human donor with COVID-19. What was sequenced was cultured CD4+ T cells from blood. The DNA of the CDR3 is TGTGCCAGCAACATGGGGGGAGGTCAGCCCCAGCATTTT. This gives the protein CASNMGGGQPQHF.